This T cell receptor (beta chain) was identified during a study of OX40 agonist ivuxolimab in advanced cancers. Study-wide background: Hepatocellular carcinoma, melanoma, renal cell or head and neck cancer affected the dose-escalation patients. Partial responses were seen in three patients, one with hepatocellular carcinoma and two with cutaneous melanoma.

The method was immunoSEQ multiplex PCR; TCRdb's version includes in-frame clones alone and lacks a portion of them. The repertoire holds tens of thousands of clones, with around 89% as singletons. The sampling schedule covered blood at baseline, cycle 4 day 1, and cycle 7 day 1. A note on this clone: As yet, its antigen is unknown.

General observations from the study: At 0.1 to 3.0 mg/kg and by week 6, clonal expansion occurred in CD4+ and CD8+ blood T cells.

The CDR3 runs to 14 residues. V was clipped by 4 bases and J by 4 bases, with 11 bases between them. Germline V gives CDR1 MGHRA, CDR2 YSYEKL. The starting material was CD4+ or CD8+ T cells sorted from blood, obtained in a trial of the OX40 agonist ivuxolimab. The clonotype was recovered from an adult with an advanced solid tumor such as melanoma, head and neck, liver or kidney cancer. This rearrangement joins TRBV4-1 to TRBJ2-1; the D gene could be TRBD1 or TRBD2 (5 bases each). The CDR3 here is CASSPGTLYNEQFF. In DNA, the CDR3 is TGCGCCAGCAGCCCCGGGACCCTATACAATGAGCAGTTCTTC.